The 15 T cell receptor beta chains listed next were all sequenced from one sample in a study of blood T cell repertoires in COVID-19. Generated by immunoSEQ multiplex PCR, the TCRdb table keeps only in-frame clones and is missing some. The sample carries 380,000 or so clones, about 89% recorded once. Source material: peripheral blood. The source of these receptors is a man aged 40-49 years with acute or convalescent COVID-19.

The CDR3 protein is CASSGQDREHNMNTEAFF. CDR3 coding DNA: TGTGCCAGCAGCGGACAGGACAGGGAACATAATATGAACACTGAAGCTTTCTTT. This sequence joins TRBV7-2 and TRBJ1-1; 8 bases are a match to TRBD1. The CDR3 is made up of 18 amino acids. Per the germline V gene, CDR1 is SGHTA and CDR2 is FQGNSA. With 5 bases clipped from V and 0 bases from J, the junction kept 14 bases outside the gene matches.

This rearrangement joins TRBV6-5 to TRBJ1-4; D remains unclear. The J call may be faulty, since TRBJ2-2 better matches the DNA end. Germline V CDR1 and CDR2: MNHEY, SVGAGI. CDR3 length: 11 residues. The CDR3 DNA sequence: TGTGCCAGCAGTTACGGGCGGGAGCTGTTTTTT. Translated, it gives CASSYGRELFF.

The chain is built from TRBV21-1 and TRBJ2-7; the table names TRBD2, a call not compared with the DNA. TRBV21-1 is classified as a pseudogene. There are 17 residues in the CDR3. The CDR3 sequence is CASSPRTSGDHSYEQYF. The CDR3 DNA is TGTGCCAGCAGCCCCAGGACTAGCGGGGACCACTCCTACGAGCAGTACTTC.

This sequence joins TRBV28 and TRBJ1-1, with a tentative D call TRBD1 (6 bases). Germline CDR1 is MDHEN and CDR2 is SYDVKM. V was cut by 6 bases and J by 7 bases, with 9 bases left in between. This CDR3 comprises 11 residues. This CDR3 is CASRGAGEAFF. CDR3 in DNA: TGTGCCAGCAGGGGGGCTGGTGAAGCTTTCTTT.

DNA of the CDR3: TGTGCCAGCAGTTTATTGGCAGGGCATCAGCCCCAGCATTTT. Residues: CASSLLAGHQPQHF. This rearrangement joins TRBV28 to TRBJ1-5; TRBD1 might be the D (5 bases). The V gene's germline CDR1 is MDHEN and CDR2 SYDVKM. Trimming stripped 1 base from V and 5 bases from J, with 9 bases between. This CDR3 has 14 amino acids.

Note on this clone: Distinct nucleotide sequences in the sample also encode this CDR3. V is TRBV19 and J is TRBJ1-1, with 7 bases aligning to TRBD1. In germline, CDR1 is LNHDA, CDR2 SQIVND (reference sequence). The CDR3 runs to 13 residues. V gave up 5 bases and J gave up 5 bases; unmatched junction bases: 5. The CDR3 reads CASSPNRGTEAFF. The CDR3 bases are TGTGCCAGTAGTCCCAACAGGGGAACTGAAGCTTTCTTT.

This chain joins TRBV28 and TRBJ2-1, with 15 bases fitting TRBD2. Germline CDR1 and CDR2: MDHEN and SYDVKM. V gave up 6 bases and J gave up 8 bases; unmatched junction bases: 5. The CDR3 runs to 15 residues. In DNA form, the CDR3 reads TGTGCCAGCAGGAGGACTAGCGGGAGGGCCTATGAGCAGTTCTTC. It is translated as CASRRTSGRAYEQFF.

The rearrangement uses TRBV6-2 or TRBV6-3 and TRBJ1-2, with D perhaps TRBD1 (5 bases). The CDR3 totals 12 residues. Germline CDR1 is MNHEY and CDR2 is SVGEGT. V was cut by 0 bases and J by 13 bases, with 12 bases left in between. The CDR3 nucleotides read TGTGCCAGCAGTTACTCACGGGGGAGAGGCACCTTC. Its protein is CASSYSRGRGTF.

The chain links TRBV29-1 to TRBJ1-2; 7 positions match TRBD1. The CDR3 has 14 amino acids. Unmatched junction bases numbered 10, after V lost 7 bases and J lost 2 bases. Germline V gene lookup returns CDR1 SQVTM and CDR2 ANQGSEA. The CDR3 region has the DNA TGCAGCGCAGAGACCGGGACAGCGAACTATGGCTACACCTTC. Protein: CSAETGTANYGYTF.

This chain uses TRBV28 with TRBJ1-1, with TRBD1 as a possible D gene (5 bases). The V end was cut by 3 bases, the J end by 0 bases, with 8 bases between. There are 14 residues in the CDR3. Germline-derived CDR1 and CDR2 are MDHEN and SYDVKM. The CDR3 bases are TGTGCCAGCAGTTTCGGGGGGATGAACACTGAAGCTTTCTTT. Protein: CASSFGGMNTEAFF.

CDR3 in amino acids: CASSIQGGNQPQHF. The CDR3 DNA reads TGTGCCAGCTCAATTCAGGGTGGCAATCAGCCCCAGCATTTT. The V gene is TRBV18, the J gene TRBJ1-5, with a possible D match to TRBD1 (5 bases). The CDR3 covers 14 residues. Germline V gene lookup returns CDR1 KGHSH and CDR2 LQKENI. V dropped 5 bases and J dropped 2 bases, with 10 bases sitting between them.

The chain couples TRBV18 to TRBJ1-5; D remains unclear. There are 13 residues in the CDR3. CDR1 and CDR2 (germline): KGHSH, LQKENI. Trimming took 4 bases from V and 4 from J, leaving 8 bases between them. The DNA of the CDR3 is TGTGCCAGCTCACTTGAGCGGAATCAGCCCCAGCATTTT. This sequence encodes CASSLERNQPQHF.

The chain combines TRBV5-4 with TRBJ2-1; D is unresolved. V gave up 1 base and J gave up 5 bases, with 4 bases separating them. CDR1 and CDR2 (germline): SGHNT, YYREEE (reference sequence). The CDR3 length is 12 residues. This CDR3 reads CASSLRDNEQFF. The CDR3 nucleotides are TGTGCCAGCAGCTTGAGAGACAATGAGCAGTTCTTC.

The rearrangement joins TRBV29-1 to TRBJ2-1; D is undetermined. CDR1 is SQVTM and CDR2 is ANQGSEA in the germline V gene. Trimming took 1 base from V and 4 from J, leaving 11 bases between them. The CDR3 extends over 14 amino acids. The DNA for the CDR3 is TGCAGCGTTGAAGGAGGAAGTGCATACAATGAGCAGTTCTTC. Amino acids: CSVEGGSAYNEQFF.

V gene TRBV5-1 combines with J gene TRBJ2-1, with 8 bases identical to TRBD2. The J segment lost 0 bases and the V segment lost 0 bases, leaving 8 bases of the junction unmatched. CDR3 size: 18 residues. The V gene's germline CDR1 is SGHRS and CDR2 YFSETQ. DNA of the CDR3: TGCGCCAGCAGCTTGGGGGTAGCGGGGCTATACTCCTACAATGAGCAGTTCTTC. Translation gives CASSLGVAGLYSYNEQFF.